The 18 T cell receptor beta chains in this list originate from one sample, sequenced in a study of T cells in women clearing cervical HPV infection. Repertoires were generated with immunoSEQ multiplex PCR, while TCRdb's copy carries only in-frame clones and drops some. This sample's clone table lists approximately 23,000 clones. The sample taken for sequencing was blood buffy coat. The receptors were gathered from a woman aged 18-70 years with a cervical HPV16 infection that either progressed to CIN3+ or cleared (not recorded which).

About this clone: From the germline J gene comes the end of the CDR3, since the read stops 3 residues before it. The chain recombines TRBV5-1 with TRBJ2-2; 10 bases match TRBD1. The germline CDR1 and CDR2 sequences are SGHRS and YFSETQ. The CDR3 is made up of 13 amino acids. The CDR3 sequence: CASSGGQGGQLFF. CDR3 DNA (partial): TGCGCCAGCAGCGGAGGACAGGGGGGACAG. Full variable domain (missing parts from reference TRBV5-1 and TRBJ2-2): KAGVTQTPRYLIKTRGQQVTLSCSPISGHRSVSWYQQTPGQGLQFLFEYFSETQRNKGNFPGRFSGRQFSNSRSEMNVSTLELGDSALYLCASSGGQGGQLFFGEGSRLTVL.

Comment on this clone: From the germline J gene comes the end of the CDR3, since the read stops 3 residues before it. The chain uses TRBV4-1 and TRBJ2-3; TRBD1 is a possible D gene (6 bases). Between the trimmed V and J ends, which lost 0 bases and 6 bases, there was a span of 13 bases. Germline values: CDR1 MGHRA, CDR2 YSYEKL. The CDR3 extends over 15 amino acids. The CDR3 protein is CASSQELGQGDTQYF. The sequenced CDR3 bases are TGCGCCAGCAGCCAAGAGTTGGGCCAGGGGGATACG.

About this clone itself: The observed sequence ends 3 residues before the CDR3 terminus, with the missing tail filled in from the germline J gene. This chain links TRBV5-1 with TRBJ1-1, with 7 bases that match TRBD1. Germline values: CDR1 SGHRS, CDR2 YFSETQ. The J segment lost 1 base and the V segment lost 4 bases, leaving 16 bases of the junction unmatched. This CDR3 is 18 amino acids long. The CDR3 loop reads CASSLTGTQGIKNTEAFF. The CDR3 DNA, read in part, is TGCGCCAGCAGCCTGACAGGGACCCAAGGGATAAAGAACACTGAA.

Notes on this clone: The observed sequence ends 3 residues before the CDR3 terminus, with the missing tail filled in from the germline J gene. The chain employs TRBV29-1 and TRBJ2-3; no definite D call. The germline V and J ends were trimmed by 5 bases and 2 bases, with 11 bases remaining between them. CDR1 SQVTM and CDR2 ANQGSEA come from the germline V gene. This CDR3 comprises 13 residues. Partial CDR3 DNA: TGCAGCGTTACCACATCCAACACAGATACG. Translating it yields CSVTTSNTDT. The complete CDR3 reads CSVTTSNTDTQYF.

This CDR3 is CASSEETSIAKNIQYF. Incomplete CDR3 DNA: TGTGCCAGCAGTGAGGAGACTTCGATAGCCAAAAACATT. V and J are TRBV2 and TRBJ2-4; D is undetermined. The CDR3 goes on 3 residues after the read ends, and that part is filled in from the germline J gene. Germline CDR1 SNHLY, CDR2 FYNNEI. The CDR3 covers 16 residues. The ends were cut back, 3 bases at V and 0 bases at J, with 12 bases in the middle.

To note about this clone: The CDR3 end lies 3 residues beyond the end of the read and is filled in from the germline J gene. V gene TRBV18 combines with J gene TRBJ2-6, with D maybe TRBD1 (5 bases). The CDR3 is 17 residues long. V was shortened by 0 bases and J by 2 bases, with 11 bases between the two germline ends. CDR1 KGHSH and CDR2 LQKENI come from the germline V gene. The CDR3 loop reads CASSPPFGATGANVLTF. The sequenced CDR3 bases are TGTGCCAGCTCACCACCGTTTGGGGCCACTGGGGCCAACGTC.

As for this clone: The missing CDR3 end, 3 residues past where the read stops, is filled in from the germline J gene. The rearrangement joins TRBV7-8 to TRBJ2-7; tentative D call: TRBD1 (6 bases). Per the germline V gene, CDR1 is SGHVS and CDR2 is FQNEAQ. This CDR3 contains 13 residues. With 2 bases removed from V and 2 bases from J, the gap between germline ends came to 7 bases. Partial CDR3 DNA: TGTGCCAGCAGCTTACGGGACACCTACGAG. Translated: CASSLRDTYE. The whole CDR3 protein is CASSLRDTYEQYF.

Regarding this clone: From the germline J gene comes the end of the CDR3, since the read stops 3 residues before it. The V and J genes are TRBV18 and TRBJ2-1; D remains unclear. The V end was cut by 5 bases, the J end by 1 base, with 9 bases between. CDR3 size: 14 residues. Per the germline V gene, CDR1 is KGHSH and CDR2 is LQKENI. This CDR3 reads CASSSARSYNEQFF. Partial CDR3 DNA: TGTGCCAGCTCATCGGCTAGATCCTACAATGAG.

Remarks on this clone: The read terminates 3 residues before the CDR3 end, so the remaining end is supplied by the germline J gene. V gene TRBV30 combines with J gene TRBJ1-3, with D uncertain. The CDR3 is 15 residues long. Germline V gene data show CDR1 as GTSNPN and CDR2 as SVGIG (reference sequence). V lost 0 bases and J lost 4, with 13 bases in between. CDR3 bases read: TGTGCCTGGAGTGTAGGGTCGGCGTCCGGAAACACC. Amino acid sequence: CAWSVGSASGNT. In full, the CDR3 reads CAWSVGSASGNTIYF. The full variable domain, rest sourced from reference TRBV30 and TRBJ1-3, is SQTIHQWPATLVQPVGSPLSLECTVEGTSNPNLYWYRQAAGRGLQLLFYSVGIGQISSEVPQNLSASRPQDRQFILSSKKLLLSDSGFYLCAWSVGSASGNTIYFGEGSWLTVV.

A note on this clone: The read ends 3 residues early relative to the CDR3; the germline J gene fills the gap. V gene TRBV19 combines with J gene TRBJ2-3; no reliable D call. There are 11 residues in the CDR3. V was clipped by 5 bases and J by 7 bases, with 7 bases between them. Germline V CDR1 and CDR2: LNHDA, SQIVND (reference sequence). Partial CDR3 DNA: TGTGCCAGTAGTGTGCAGAATACG. Protein sequence: CASSVQNT. The full CDR3 protein reads CASSVQNTQYF.

In regard to this clone: Coverage ceases 3 residues before the CDR3 finishes, and the germline J gene fills in the end. The chain carries TRBV5-1 and TRBJ2-3; TRBD2 aligns across 8 bases. V trimming: 0 bases; J trimming: 4 bases; junction bases outside the gene matches: 4. Germline-derived CDR1 and CDR2 are SGHRS and YFSETQ. The CDR3 consists of 15 residues. The covered CDR3 bases are TGCGCCAGCAGCTTGGTAGCGGGGAGGGCAGATACG. It specifies CASSLVAGRADT. The complete CDR3 sequence is CASSLVAGRADTQYF.

Note on this clone: The CDR3 is cut off 3 residues early in the read; its end comes from the germline J gene. The chain uses TRBV7-9 and TRBJ1-3; D unclear. The CDR3 contains 14 residues. Germline assignment: CDR1 SEHNR and CDR2 FQNEAQ (reference sequence). V was shortened by 6 bases and J by 2 bases, with 11 bases between the two germline ends. CDR3 in amino acids: CASRAGSAGNTIYF. The covered CDR3 bases are TGTGCCAGCAGGGCGGGGTCGGCTGGAAACACC.

Concerning this clone: The read is 3 residues too short to cover the CDR3 end, so that end is filled in from the germline J gene. The rearrangement uses TRBV29-1 and TRBJ2-5; 11 bases match TRBD1. CDR1 is SQVTM, CDR2 ANQGSEA, per germline. V was clipped by 6 bases and J by 1 base; unmatched bases: 10. The CDR3 extends over 16 amino acids. The CDR3 sequence is CSVPGQGGFGQETQYF. CDR3 DNA, as far as it was read: TGCAGCGTACCGGGACAGGGGGGTTTTGGCCAAGAGACC.

Details on this clone: The read ends 3 residues shy of where the CDR3 ends; the end is completed using the germline J gene. The V call is TRBV5-1, the J call TRBJ2-7; TRBD1 agrees at 11 bases. Germline CDR1 SGHRS, CDR2 YFSETQ. The ends lost 4 bases at V and 6 bases at J; junction bases unmatched: 6. CDR3 length: 14 residues. Partial CDR3 DNA: TGCGCCAGCAGCGGGGGGACAGGGGGGCTCGAG. This sequence encodes CASSGGTGGLE. The full CDR3 sequence reads CASSGGTGGLEQYF.

With regard to this clone: The CDR3 goes on 3 residues after the read ends, and that part is filled in from the germline J gene. This chain links TRBV10-3 with TRBJ2-1; TRBD2 matches at 10 bases. J was trimmed by 7 bases and V by 3 bases; bases with no gene match: 3. The CDR3 loop spans 14 amino acids. Germline V gene sequence: CDR1 ENHRY, CDR2 SYGVKD. The CDR3 loop is CAISDPSGSNEQFF. The sequenced part of the CDR3 DNA is TGTGCCATCAGTGATCCTAGCGGGAGTAATGAG.

Considering frequency, this clone is medium-sized. The read halts 3 residues ahead of the CDR3 end, with the missing end drawn from the germline J gene. This chain connects TRBV29-1 to TRBJ2-1; TRBD1 is a possible D gene (6 bases). Germline V gives CDR1 SQVTM, CDR2 ANQGSEA. V was shortened by 0 bases and J by 5 bases, with 14 bases between the two germline ends. The CDR3 extends over 15 amino acids. The CDR3 region is CSVEDLQGTNNEQFF. The sequenced part of the CDR3 DNA is TGCAGCGTTGAAGATCTACAGGGAACCAACAATGAG.

A note on this clone: The read is 3 residues too short to cover the CDR3 end, so that end is filled in from the germline J gene. The V gene is TRBV28, the J gene TRBJ1-4, with D perhaps matching TRBD1 (6 bases). CDR1 is MDHEN, CDR2 SYDVKM, per germline. V shed 6 bases and J shed 2 bases, with 13 bases lying between them. The CDR3 runs to 15 residues. The chain's CDR3 is CASRHRVTTNEKLFF. The DNA read from the CDR3 is TGTGCCAGCAGGCACAGGGTTACGACTAATGAAAAA.

In the case of this clone: The CDR3 end lies 3 residues beyond the end of the read and is filled in from the germline J gene. The chain couples TRBV5-1 to TRBJ1-3; TRBD1 is a possible D gene (5 bases). Germline CDR1 reads SGHRS; CDR2 reads YFSETQ. The CDR3 consists of 16 residues. The V gene lost 3 bases and the J gene lost 3 bases, with 16 bases spanning the gap. CDR3 residues: CASSSVALGGGNTIYF. The sequenced part of the CDR3 DNA is TGCGCCAGCAGCTCGGTCGCCCTGGGGGGTGGAAACACC.